This T cell receptor beta chain comes out of a study of CD8+ T cells in alopecia areata. Points from the study as a whole: Normal-skin resident alphabeta T cells also appear among scalp sample sequences. Expanded CD8+ clones among the top 100, and scalp clonality, were significantly decreased by tofacitinib.

This CDR3 has 12 residues. Germline V gene sequence: CDR1 GTSNPN, CDR2 SVGIG (reference sequence). The V segment lost 8 bases and the J segment 6 bases; nucleotides outside the gene matches: 10. cDNA prepared by RNA extraction and subsequent reverse transcription served as the template for sequencing. Sequencing used immunoSEQ multiplex PCR; TCRdb keeps in-frame clones, though not all of them. This sample yields some 160,000 clones, of which approximately 65% are seen a single time; over 0.85% belongs to the top ten. This clone has only one observation. Its matching antigen is unknown. Stated treatment: oral pan-JAK inhibitor, 5-10 mg twice daily.

The clonotype originates from a human donor with alopecia areata. This specimen was CD4+ T cells sorted from blood, taken at week 4, from a patient treated with tofacitinib. This sequence joins TRBV30 and TRBJ2-7, with TRBD2 matching 7 bases. The DNA of the CDR3 is TGTGCCGGGGAAGGGAGGGTGAGCGAGCAGTACTTC. Protein: CAGEGRVSEQYF. Full variable domain (remainder filled in from reference TRBV30 and TRBJ2-7): SQTIHQWPATLVQPVGSPLSLECTVEGTSNPNLYWYRQAAGRGLQLLFYSVGIGQISSEVPQNLSASRPQDRQFILSSKKLLLSDSGFYLCAGEGRVSEQYFGPGTRLTVT.